This TCR beta chain originates from a study of T-cell memory formation after mild COVID-19. Findings and caveats of the study: Memory sampled before infection contained some responding clones, suggesting cross-reactive memory joined. The CD4+ clones that contracted clustered mainly within CM and EM, and the CD8+ clones concentrated in EMRA.

Each CDR3 protein gets one entry after TCRdb re-called the 5' RACE reads with MiXCR. The sample records 550,000 to 600,000 distinct CDR3 sequences, roughly a sixth being singletons. The germline CDR1 and CDR2 sequences are GTSNPN and SVGIG (reference sequence). V lost 3 bases and J lost 6; bases outside the gene matches: 0. The CDR3 sequence is 12 residues long. Only a few counts were recorded for this clonotype. What it binds is not known. The genes are TRBV30 and TRBJ2-2, with 8 bases identical to TRBD2. The clonotype comes from an adult woman who had mild COVID-19 (a few samples of this study predate the infection). Cell type and time point are not known. Sequenced material: PBMCs or a T cell subset sorted from them (not recorded which). Here the CDR3 DNA reads TGTGCCTGGAGGGGACTAGCCGGGGAGCTGTTTTTT. Residues: CAWRGLAGELFF.